The source of this T cell receptor (beta chain) is a study of blood T cells in healthy people across ages. Whole-study results and caveats: The authors considered diversity estimates from one million T cells to be underestimates.

In germline, CDR1 is SGHRS, CDR2 YFSETQ. This CDR3 has 13 residues. V lost 2 bases to trimming and J lost 7 bases; unmatched junction nucleotides: 2. This clonotype was seen at least ten times. The antigen is unknown. Next came a second PCR, run for about 7 to 12 cycles, which used a sample-barcoded 5' primer along with a J-beta primer mix. MiXCR, applied by TCRdb to the 5' RACE reads, yields one record per CDR3 protein. The sample lists 580,000 or so distinct CDR3 sequences, roughly 48% seen once, with under 30% in the top ten. The rearrangement uses TRBV5-1 and TRBJ2-1, with TRBD2 matching 8 bases. The sequencing input was blood. This sequence was found in a man aged 80 or over in good health. In DNA form, the CDR3 reads TGCGCCAGCAGCTTCACGGGGGGGAATGAGCAGTTCTTC. Amino acids: CASSFTGGNEQFF.